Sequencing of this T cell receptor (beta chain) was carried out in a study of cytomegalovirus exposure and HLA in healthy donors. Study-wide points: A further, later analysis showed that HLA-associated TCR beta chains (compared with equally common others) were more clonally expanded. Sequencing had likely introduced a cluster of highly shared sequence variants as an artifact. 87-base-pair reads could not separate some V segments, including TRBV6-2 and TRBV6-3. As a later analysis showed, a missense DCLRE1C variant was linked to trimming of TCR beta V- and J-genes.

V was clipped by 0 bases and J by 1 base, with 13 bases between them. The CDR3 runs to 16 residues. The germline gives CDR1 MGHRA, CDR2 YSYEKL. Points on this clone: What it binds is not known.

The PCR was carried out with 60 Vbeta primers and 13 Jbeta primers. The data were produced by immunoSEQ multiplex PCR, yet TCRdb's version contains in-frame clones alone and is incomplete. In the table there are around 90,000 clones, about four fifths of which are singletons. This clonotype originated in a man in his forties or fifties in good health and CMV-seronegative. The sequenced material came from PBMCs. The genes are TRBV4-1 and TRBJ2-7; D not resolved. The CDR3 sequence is CASSQETVGNSYEQYF. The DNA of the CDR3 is TGCGCCAGCAGCCAAGAAACAGTCGGTAATTCCTACGAGCAGTACTTC.